This T cell receptor (beta chain) was sequenced during a study of blood T cell repertoires in COVID-19 (dated by TCRdb to about 2020). Some background on the complete study: Collaborator samples came from the United States, Italy and Spain and covered acute and convalescent phases of COVID-19. The prospective study material was composed of cDNA or gDNA derived from T cells, B-cell-depleted T cells, or PBMCs. The dataset comprised deeply sampled blood TCRbeta repertoires from subjects exposed to, actively infected with, or recovered from COVID-19. The repertoires were made available in a free public database intended to serve as a resource for research on the immune response to SARS-CoV-2. The samples were drawn from two sources: the first 160 participants of the ongoing ImmuneRACE study, and 950 to 1,500 subjects contributed by 6 global collaborators. A de-identified subject ID, COVID-19 status, age in years and sex were almost always included in the sample metadata. Where available, HLA class I and class II types were obtained from metadata supplied by the sample provider rather than from assay-based typing.

CDR1 and CDR2 were assigned from the germline V gene as MDHEN and SYDVKM. From the cysteine up to the phenylalanine, the CDR3 has a length of 17 residues. Only CDR3 DNA is held: 51 bases, read in frame from base 1. Deletion took 5 bases off V and 2 bases off J, with a span of 22 bases between the germline ends. Beyond this particular receptor, the publication reports: How much clinical and demographic metadata was included differed by source and by participant, and the metadata was provided uncurated.

TCRbeta CDR3 regions were amplified from genomic DNA using the immunoSEQ Assay, a bias-controlled multiplex PCR. Per the authors' processing: The number of nucleated cells in each sample was estimated from the amplification of reference gene primers within the assay. Sequence reads were collapsed and filtered to measure the absolute abundance of every unique TCRbeta CDR3 rearrangement. Productive Simpson clonality was computed per sample as the square root of Simpson's diversity index over productive rearrangements. TCRdb limited this immuneACCESS table to in-frame rearrangements with V and J called. A share of clones is missing; checked studies link under half to unresolved V genes, and the rest is unexplained. Clone size and V and J calls were adopted from that table, with D and trimming inferred from the DNA. The sample table shows roughly 310,000 clones, and more than 75% are seen once. 4% of the sample lies in the top ten.

Turning to this clone: It lacks a known antigen. Within one base of it there is no much larger clone, and no base qualities were kept.

Whole blood was collected in K2EDTA tubes by collaborating institutions according to the institutions' own protocols. Collaborator samples were shipped for TCRbeta analysis as frozen whole blood, isolated PBMCs, or DNA extracted from either sample type. Material for sequencing was peripheral blood. This clonotype was obtained from a woman aged 45-60 years with active or convalescent COVID-19. This sequence uses TRBV28 and TRBJ2-7, with a tentative D gene TRBD1 over 6 matching bases. DNA sequence: TGTGCCAGCAGTACTACGAAGGCGACAGGACAGCCCTACGAGCAGTACTTC. This yields the protein CASSTTKATGQPYEQYF. This CDR3, with the reference TRBV28 and TRBJ2-7 proteins standing in past its ends, gives the full variable domain DVKVTQSSRYLVKRTGEKVFLECVQDMDHENMFWYRQDPGLGLRLIYFSYDVKMKEKGDIPEGYSVSREKKERFSLILESASTNQTSMYLCASSTTKATGQPYEQYFGPGTRLTVT.